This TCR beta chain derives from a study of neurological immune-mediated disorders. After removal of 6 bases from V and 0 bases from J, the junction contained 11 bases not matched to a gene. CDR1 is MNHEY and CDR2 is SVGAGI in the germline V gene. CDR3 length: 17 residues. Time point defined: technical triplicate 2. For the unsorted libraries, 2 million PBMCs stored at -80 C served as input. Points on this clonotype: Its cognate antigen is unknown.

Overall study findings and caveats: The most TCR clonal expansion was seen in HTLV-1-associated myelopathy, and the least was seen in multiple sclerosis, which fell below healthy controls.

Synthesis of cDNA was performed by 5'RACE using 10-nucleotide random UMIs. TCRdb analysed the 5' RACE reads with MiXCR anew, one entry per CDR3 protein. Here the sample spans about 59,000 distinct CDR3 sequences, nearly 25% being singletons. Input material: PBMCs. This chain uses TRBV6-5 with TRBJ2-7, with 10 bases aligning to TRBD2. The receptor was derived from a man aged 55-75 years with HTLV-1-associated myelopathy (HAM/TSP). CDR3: CASSPSDLAGASYEQYF. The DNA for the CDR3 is TGTGCCAGCAGCCCATCCGACCTAGCGGGAGCCTCCTACGAGCAGTACTTC.